The text below deals with one TCR beta chain. The data are from a study of T cell changes during pregnancy in multiple sclerosis. Germline CDR1 SEHNR, CDR2 FQNEAQ (reference sequence). With 1 base removed from V and 0 bases from J, the gap between germline ends came to 7 bases. The CDR3 consists of 15 residues. Data came from immunoSEQ multiplex PCR; TCRdb stores just in-frame clones and leaves some out. This sample yields about 74,000 clones, of which 80% to 95% are seen a single time; over 3.5% belongs to the top ten. The V and J genes are TRBV7-9 and TRBJ2-1; D gene uncertain. The source of this sequence is a female donor in good health, enrolled as a control in a pregnancy study. The sample in question was peripheral blood, obtained after pregnancy. The CDR3: CASSLVASSYNEQFF. CDR3 DNA sequence: TGTGCCAGCAGCTTAGTGGCTAGCTCCTACAATGAGCAGTTCTTC.